A single sample is the source of the 14 T cell receptor beta chains below, sequenced in a study of blood T cell repertoires in COVID-19. Sequencing used immunoSEQ multiplex PCR; TCRdb keeps in-frame clones, though not all of them. The sample has a few hundred thousand clones; approximately 86% are singletons. The sequenced material came from peripheral blood. The receptors stem from a woman younger than 45 who had recovered from COVID-19.

This chain uses TRBV7-9 with TRBJ2-7; the match to TRBD1 covers 11 bases. The length of the CDR3 is 13 residues. Germline V gene data show CDR1 as SEHNR and CDR2 as FQNEAQ (reference sequence). Germline trimming cut 3 bases from V and 6 bases from J; bases unmatched to any gene: 1. The CDR3 is CASSFGQGAEQYF. In nucleotides, the CDR3 is TGTGCCAGCAGCTTCGGACAGGGGGCCGAGCAGTACTTC.

This clone was seen once. The V gene is TRBV19, the J gene TRBJ2-7; 13 positions agree with TRBD2. The CDR3 sequence is 18 residues long. The trim removed 0 bases at V and 3 bases at J, leaving 8 bases unmatched. The germline gives CDR1 LNHDA, CDR2 SQIVND (reference sequence). CDR3 sequence: CASSIEGRRTSGSYEQYF. The CDR3 DNA reads TGTGCCAGTAGTATAGAGGGCCGCCGGACTAGCGGGAGCTACGAGCAGTACTTC.

This chain uses TRBV28 with TRBJ2-7; TRBD2 matches 11 bases. V dropped 7 bases and J dropped 5; count of bases not matched to a gene: 16. This CDR3 is 17 amino acids long. CDR1 and CDR2 from the germline V gene are MDHEN and SYDVKM. CDR3 sequence reads: CASTELNFDSGRDEQYF. CDR3 sequence (DNA): TGTGCCAGCACGGAATTGAATTTCGATAGCGGGAGGGACGAGCAGTACTTC.

The chain recombines TRBV25-1 with TRBJ1-3, with D possibly matching TRBD1 (6 bases). Germline lookup yields CDR1 MGHDK and CDR2 SYGVNS. V lost 0 bases, J lost 11 bases, and 17 bases lay in between. CDR3 length: 15 residues. As DNA, the CDR3 is TGTGCCAGCAGTGAATACGGGGACACCCAAAGATCCATATATTTT. Protein sequence: CASSEYGDTQRSIYF.

The chain joins TRBV7-2 to TRBJ2-7; D might be TRBD2 (6 bases). The germline V and J ends were trimmed by 1 base and 2 bases, with 18 bases remaining between them. The germline V gene encodes CDR1 SGHTA and CDR2 FQGNSA. The CDR3 contains 17 residues. The CDR3 bases are TGTGCCAGCAGCTTAGGAGTCCGGGGGTCAGTCCCCTACGAGCAGTACTTC. This gives the protein CASSLGVRGSVPYEQYF.

J is TRBJ2-4 and V is TRBV4-2; D is perhaps TRBD1 (6 bases). The germline V gene has CDR1 LGHNA and CDR2 YNFKEQ. Trimming stripped 2 bases from V and 8 bases from J, with 16 bases between. CDR3 length: 15 amino acids. The CDR3 DNA sequence: TGTGCCAGCAGCCAACACAGGGAACGTTACGACATTCAGTACTTC. It translates to CASSQHRERYDIQYF.

The rearrangement uses TRBV6-5 and TRBJ1-2; unclear D gene. The germline V and J ends were trimmed by 7 bases and 2 bases, with 11 bases remaining between them. Germline CDR1 MNHEY, CDR2 SVGAGI. The CDR3 totals 13 residues. CDR3 nucleotide sequence: TGTGCCAGCACCGCGACAAGGAACTATGGCTACACCTTC. It yields the protein CASTATRNYGYTF.

This clone was found a few times. This chain links TRBV7-9 with TRBJ1-5; D not certain. The V end was cut by 1 base, the J end by 0 bases, with 7 bases between. The CDR3 contains 15 residues. In germline, CDR1 is SEHNR, CDR2 FQNEAQ (reference sequence). The CDR3 reads CASSLVSYSNQPQHF. In DNA, the CDR3 is TGTGCCAGCAGCTTAGTTTCTTATAGCAATCAGCCCCAGCATTTT.

The chain joins TRBV4-3 to TRBJ2-7; the D gene is possibly TRBD2 (5 bases). Germline V gene data show CDR1 as LGHNA and CDR2 as YSLEER. Trimming took 1 base from V and 7 from J, leaving 17 bases between them. This CDR3 is built from 15 residues. This CDR3 reads CASSQVLAGSWEQYF. The CDR3 coding sequence is TGCGCCAGCAGCCAAGTTCTTGCGGGCTCCTGGGAGCAGTACTTC.

This chain joins TRBV2 and TRBJ2-7; 14 nucleotides agree with TRBD2. Germline V CDR1 and CDR2: SNHLY, FYNNEI. CDR3 length: 15 residues. The J segment lost 5 bases and the V segment lost 3 bases, leaving 3 bases of the junction unmatched. In nucleotides, the CDR3 is TGTGCCAGCAGTGAGGGACTAGCGGGAGTCCACGAGCAGTACTTC. It translates to CASSEGLAGVHEQYF.

DNA of the CDR3: TGTGCCAGCAGTTACTCGGCCAGGGCAAGGAGTTCCATTAATGAAAAACTGTTTTTT. It yields the protein CASSYSARARSSINEKLFF. The rearrangement joins TRBV6-2 or TRBV6-3 to TRBJ1-4, with D maybe TRBD1 (5 bases). Trimming removed 0 bases at V and 4 bases at J, with 21 bases between. Germline CDR1 MNHEY, CDR2 SVGEGT. This CDR3 contains 19 residues.

This clone was counted a few times. The V and J genes are TRBV5-4 and TRBJ1-3, with 7 bases matching TRBD1. The CDR3 runs to 15 residues. From germline, CDR1 is SGHNT and CDR2 YYREEE (reference sequence). V was pared by 4 bases and J by 2 bases, with 6 bases of the junction left unmatched. The CDR3 spells CASSPRTGAGNTIYF. The DNA of the CDR3 is TGTGCCAGCAGCCCAAGGACAGGAGCTGGAAACACCATATATTTT.

A single count supports this clone. The chain is built from TRBV5-4 and TRBJ1-2; D may be TRBD1 (5 bases). There are 13 residues in the CDR3. Germline V gene sequence: CDR1 SGHNT, CDR2 YYREEE (reference sequence). Trimming stripped 5 bases from V and 0 bases from J, with 8 bases between. The CDR3, as DNA: TGTGCCAGCAGTCCGGACACTAACTATGGCTACACCTTC. Translating it yields CASSPDTNYGYTF.

This chain uses TRBV30 with TRBJ1-6; D may be TRBD1 (5 bases). The V gene lost 4 bases and the J gene lost 10 bases, with 17 bases spanning the gap. From germline, CDR1 is GTSNPN and CDR2 SVGIG (reference sequence). The CDR3 contains 14 residues. CDR3 sequence: CAWTSGTERSPLHF. The CDR3 bases are TGTGCCTGGACCTCCGGGACTGAGAGATCACCCCTCCACTTT.